This TCR beta chain emerged from a study of beta chain bispecific antibodies for T cell cancers. Study-level information: Sequenced cells survived coculture with leukemia lines plus bispecific antibodies.

Blood mononuclear cells were expanded for around three days using either OKT3 anti-CD3 antibody or CD3/CD28 beads. Expanded T cells grew in IL-2 (around 110 IU/ml) plus IL-7 (approximately 5 ng/ml). Cocultures held roughly 5 x 10^4 normal T cells, roughly 5 x 10^4 targets, and bispecific antibody. This CDR3 contains 15 residues. The V gene's germline CDR1 is SEHNR and CDR2 FQNEAQ (reference sequence). Trimming cost V 4 bases and J 0 bases, with 9 bases left between them. Many counts were recorded for this clonotype. Its antigen remains unknown. Study-wide findings and caveats: Most targeted TRBV signal came from the leukemia cell line cells, not normal T cells.

Clonotype quantities came from unique molecular identifier barcode counts. Using its own MiXCR run on the 5' RACE reads, TCRdb lists one record per CDR3 protein. The sample lists 15,000 or so distinct CDR3 sequences; around 2.1% were seen once. The source material was healthy donor T cells cultured with leukemia cells. The J gene is TRBJ2-2, the V gene TRBV7-9; D ambiguous. This receptor was obtained from a human donor in good health. Some clones in this sample may be carry-over from other donors' samples. The CDR3 nucleotides read TGTGCCAGCAGCTCGGCCAGCGCGAACACCGGGGAGCTGTTTTTT. Translation gives CASSSASANTGELFF.